This TCR beta chain emerged from a study of PD-L1 blockade in urothelial cancer. CDR1 SGHDT and CDR2 YYEEEE come from the germline V gene. J was trimmed by 0 bases and V by 4 bases; bases with no gene match: 7. The CDR3 extends over 16 amino acids. The sample's time point: pretreatment peripheral blood. Repertoires were generated with immunoSEQ multiplex PCR, while TCRdb's copy carries only in-frame clones and drops some. The sample shows about 52,000 clones, roughly 80% of them seen only once. The receptor comes from a man between 65 and 85 years old with urothelial cancer. The specimen comprised PBMCs, sampled around atezolizumab (anti-PD-L1) treatment. The chain uses TRBV5-6 and TRBJ2-4; 7 bases agree with TRBD1. CDR3 DNA: TGTGCCAGCAGCCTAGGACAGGTGATAGCCAAAAACATTCAGTACTTC. This sequence encodes CASSLGQVIAKNIQYF.